A single sample is the source of the 21 T cell receptor beta chains below, sequenced in a study of blood T cell repertoires in COVID-19. Assay: immunoSEQ multiplex PCR; the TCRdb copy retains only in-frame clones and omits some. The table records some 180,000 clones, about 88% of them present only once. The sample was peripheral blood. These receptors all stem from a man aged 50-59 years with COVID-19, enrolled during active disease.

This chain's CDR3 is CASSRETGGGGSIQYF. The CDR3 region has the DNA TGCGCCAGCAGCCGGGAGACAGGGGGCGGCGGTAGCATTCAGTACTTC. This chain uses TRBV4-1 with TRBJ2-4; 10 bases align to TRBD1. Per the germline V gene, CDR1 is MGHRA and CDR2 is YSYEKL. The CDR3 covers 16 residues. J lost 9 bases, V lost 4 bases, and 12 bases had no gene match.

The chain recombines TRBV27 with TRBJ1-6; no definite D call. CDR3 size: 16 residues. Trimming left V 3 bases short and J 8 bases short, with 17 bases between. In germline, CDR1 is MNHEY, CDR2 SMNVEV (reference sequence). The CDR3, as DNA: TGTGCCAGCAGTTTTCTTTCGTCGGGTCAAGATTCACCCCTCCACTTT. Translating it yields CASSFLSSGQDSPLHF.

The chain couples TRBV19 to TRBJ1-1, with TRBD1 identical over 10 bases. The germline V gene encodes CDR1 LNHDA and CDR2 SQIVND (reference sequence). CDR3 size: 17 residues. Trimming took 10 bases from V and 0 from J; bases not matched to a gene: 14. The CDR3 DNA reads as TGTGCCACTCACGGAGACAGGGGGCTCGTGCTGAACACTGAAGCTTTCTTT. Translated: CATHGDRGLVLNTEAFF.

The rearrangement uses TRBV18 and TRBJ1-3; 7 bases map to TRBD1. V was pared by 1 base and J by 0 bases, with 3 bases of the junction left unmatched. Germline V lookup: CDR1 KGHSH, CDR2 LQKENI. The CDR3 has 16 residues. The CDR3 protein is CASSPLRQGSGNTIYF. The CDR3 DNA reads TGTGCCAGCTCACCACTGAGACAGGGCTCTGGAAACACCATATATTTT. The variable domain in full, completed from reference TRBV18 and TRBJ1-3, reads NAGVMQNPRHLVRRRGQEARLRCSPMKGHSHVYWYRQLPEEGLKFMVYLQKENIIDESGMPKERFSAEFPKEGPSILRIQQVVRGDSAAYFCASSPLRQGSGNTIYFGEGSWLTVV.

Comments on this clone: The junction shows a germline mismatch at one end, possibly a read error. The chain employs TRBV11-2 and TRBJ2-5; weak D call: TRBD2 (6 bases). There are 14 residues in the CDR3. Germline loops: CDR1 SGHAT, CDR2 FQNNGV. Here the CDR3 reads CASREGRNQQTQYF. The CDR3 coding sequence is TGTGCCAGCAGGGAGGGACGAAACCAACAGACCCAGTACTTC.

The CDR3 bases are TGTGCCAGCAGTCCCGGGGGAGAGCAGTACTTC. This gives the protein CASSPGGEQYF. The gene calls are TRBV6-2 or TRBV6-3 and TRBJ2-7; D might be TRBD2 (6 bases). The CDR3 runs to 11 residues. V was pared by 5 bases and J by 7 bases, with 9 bases between. CDR1 MNHEY and CDR2 SVGEGT come from the germline V gene.

This clone appeared a single time. The CDR3 nucleotides read TGTGCCAGCAGTCAATGGAGTTCCTCCTACAATGAGCAGTTCTTC. Translated, it gives CASSQWSSSYNEQFF. The chain uses TRBV7-9 and TRBJ2-1; no firm D call. CDR3 length equals 15 residues. The germline V gene encodes CDR1 SEHNR and CDR2 FQNEAQ (reference sequence). V was pared by 6 bases and J by 0 bases, with 12 bases between.

In this sample, this clone turned up a few times. CDR3 DNA sequence: TGTGCCAGCACCACCGAAGGGGGGGCCATAGATACGCAGTATTTT. This codes for CASTTEGGAIDTQYF. This chain links TRBV7-9 with TRBJ2-3; a weak D match, TRBD2 (7 bases). V lost 7 bases to trimming and J lost 5 bases, with 19 bases between them. This CDR3 has 15 amino acids. The germline V gene has CDR1 SEHNR and CDR2 FQNEAQ (reference sequence).

This clone occurred once. The chain employs TRBV6-2 or TRBV6-3 and TRBJ2-7; D might be TRBD2 (5 bases). Germline-derived CDR1 and CDR2 are MNHEY and SVGEGT. The CDR3 loop spans 14 amino acids. Trimming removed 5 bases at V and 2 bases at J, with 13 bases between. The CDR3 spells CASSQLAGPYEQYF. The CDR3 DNA sequence: TGTGCCAGCAGTCAGCTCGCGGGCCCCTACGAGCAGTACTTC.

The rearrangement joins TRBV7-8 to TRBJ2-7; 9 bases are shared with TRBD2. CDR3 length: 14 amino acids. Germline CDR1 is SGHVS and CDR2 is FQNEAQ. J gave up 5 bases and V 3 bases, and 5 bases lay outside the gene matches. The CDR3 region is CASSFPLAGNEQYF. CDR3 nucleotides: TGTGCCAGCAGCTTCCCTCTAGCGGGAAACGAGCAGTACTTC.

This sequence joins TRBV28 and TRBJ1-5, with a weak D call TRBD1 (5 bases). There are 14 residues in the CDR3. Germline V gene lookup returns CDR1 MDHEN and CDR2 SYDVKM. V was trimmed by 0 bases and J by 7 bases, leaving 10 bases between them. The CDR3 region is CASSLWGGNQPQHF. The CDR3 nucleotides are TGTGCCAGCAGTTTATGGGGGGGGAACCAGCCCCAGCATTTT. Full variable domain (remainder filled in from reference TRBV28 and TRBJ1-5): DVKVTQSSRYLVKRTGEKVFLECVQDMDHENMFWYRQDPGLGLRLIYFSYDVKMKEKGDIPEGYSVSREKKERFSLILESASTNQTSMYLCASSLWGGNQPQHFGDGTRLSIL.

The chain is built from TRBV6-6 and TRBJ1-4; the D gene is possibly TRBD1 (5 bases). The length of the CDR3 is 14 residues. Germline V CDR1 and CDR2: MNHNY, SVGAGI (reference sequence). V was trimmed by 8 bases and J by 5 bases, leaving 15 bases between them. Here the CDR3 reads CASHGGLRNEKLFF. CDR3 nucleotide sequence: TGTGCCAGCCATGGGGGGTTGAGGAATGAAAAACTGTTTTTT.

CDR3 DNA sequence: TGTGCCAGCGGGGGACAGGGGAACTATGGCTACACCTTC. Translating gives CASGGQGNYGYTF. This sequence joins TRBV19 and TRBJ1-2, with 10 bases that match TRBD1. Trimming cost V 9 bases and J 2 bases; bases outside gene matches: 3. The CDR3 has 13 residues. Germline lookup yields CDR1 LNHDA and CDR2 SQIVND (reference sequence).

The CDR3 loop reads CASSQAGGAGNSPLHF. DNA of the CDR3: TGTGCCAGCAGCCAGGCTGGGGGCGCGGGTAATTCACCCCTCCACTTT. The V and J genes are TRBV14 and TRBJ1-6, with a possible D match to TRBD1 (6 bases). Germline V CDR1 and CDR2: SGHDN, FVKESK. With 3 bases removed from V and 6 bases from J, the gap between germline ends came to 15 bases. The length of the CDR3 is 16 residues. Full variable domain (missing parts from reference TRBV14 and TRBJ1-6): EAGVTQFPSHSVIEKGQTVTLRCDPISGHDNLYWYRRVMGKEIKFLLHFVKESKQDESGMPNNRFLAERTGGTYSTLKVQPAELEDSGVYFCASSQAGGAGNSPLHFGNGTRLTVT.

This chain connects TRBV7-3 to TRBJ2-5; D perhaps matches TRBD1 (5 bases). The germline V and J ends were trimmed by 2 bases and 5 bases, with 12 bases remaining between them. The CDR3 extends over 14 amino acids. Germline loops: CDR1 SGHTA, CDR2 FQGTGA. CDR3 nucleotides: TGTGCCAGCAGCTTACAGGGTTTAGGGGAGACCCAGTACTTC. Protein product: CASSLQGLGETQYF. Full variable domain (remainder filled in from reference TRBV7-3 and TRBJ2-5): GAGVSQTPSNKVTEKGKYVELRCDPISGHTALYWYRQSLGQGPEFLIYFQGTGAADDSGLPNDRFFAVRPEGSVSTLKIQRTERGDSAVYLCASSLQGLGETQYFGPGTRLLVL.

This clone was recorded only once. The chain combines TRBV6-5 with TRBJ1-1; D perhaps matches TRBD1 (5 bases). V was clipped by 3 bases and J by 4 bases, with 12 bases between them. The CDR3 sequence is 14 residues long. Looked up from germline, CDR1 is MNHEY and CDR2 is SVGAGI. This CDR3 is CASSYDTGGTEAFF. CDR3 nucleotide sequence: TGTGCCAGCAGTTATGACACCGGGGGCACTGAAGCTTTCTTT.

In regard to this clone: Other DNA sequences in this sample translate to the same CDR3. The chain links TRBV7-9 to TRBJ1-4; D perhaps matches TRBD1 (6 bases). This CDR3 contains 13 residues. Germline V gene lookup returns CDR1 SEHNR and CDR2 FQNEAQ (reference sequence). Trimming took 5 bases from V and 4 from J, leaving 8 bases between them. The CDR3 sequence: CASSTGLNEKLFF. Written as DNA, the CDR3 is TGTGCCAGCAGCACAGGGCTTAATGAAAAACTGTTTTTT.

The rearrangement joins TRBV19 to TRBJ2-3, with 7 positions matching TRBD2. Germline CDR1 reads LNHDA; CDR2 reads SQIVND (reference sequence). This CDR3 is built from 15 residues. V lost 6 bases and J lost 6; bases outside the gene matches: 12. In nucleotides, the CDR3 is TGTGCCAGTAGCCCCTTTGCGGGAGAGGCGGATACGCAGTATTTT. Its protein product is CASSPFAGEADTQYF.

The chain employs TRBV7-8 and TRBJ2-7, with D possibly being TRBD2 (6 bases). Germline V lookup: CDR1 SGHVS, CDR2 FQNEAQ. V was cut by 5 bases and J by 4 bases, with 21 bases left in between. The CDR3 is made up of 16 amino acids. The DNA of the CDR3 is TGTGCCAGCAGCCTACCACCTAGCGTCGGGAATTACGAGCAGTACTTC. Amino acids: CASSLPPSVGNYEQYF. Looking up the rest from reference TRBV7-8 and TRBJ2-7 gives the full variable domain: GAGVSQSPRYKVAKRGQDVALRCDPISGHVSLFWYQQALGQGPEFLTYFQNEAQLDKSGLPSDRFFAERPEGSVSTLKIQRTQQEDSAVYLCASSLPPSVGNYEQYFGPGTRLTVT.

The gene calls are TRBV19 and TRBJ1-2, with 8 bases identical to TRBD1. V dropped 5 bases and J dropped 2; count of bases not matched to a gene: 7. The CDR3 sequence is 15 residues long. CDR1 is LNHDA, CDR2 SQIVND, per germline (reference sequence). This CDR3 reads CASSVPGQVNYGYTF. The CDR3 region has the DNA TGTGCCAGTAGTGTACCGGGACAGGTAAACTATGGCTACACCTTC.

V usage is TRBV9 and J usage is TRBJ1-5; no firm D call. CDR1 is SGDLS and CDR2 is YYNGEE in the germline V gene. Trimming pared 4 bases from V and 0 bases from J, leaving 8 bases between. The CDR3 is 14 amino acids. CDR3 DNA sequence: TGTGCCAGCAGCTTCGGTTATAGCAATCAGCCCCAGCATTTT. Its translation: CASSFGYSNQPQHF.